The 32 T cell receptor beta chains presented below share a single source sample, sequenced in a study of identical twins. TCRdb independently ran MiXCR on the 5' RACE reads; one entry per CDR3 protein. The sample consists of around 480,000 distinct CDR3 sequences, over 12% of them appearing once. The data also belong to a second study, concerning yellow fever vaccine responses in identical twins.

The sequencing sample was made of CD4+ T cells sorted from blood. The origin of the receptors is a woman aged 18 to 35 in good health.

The rearrangement joins TRBV20-1 to TRBJ2-1; perhaps TRBD1 as D (6 bases). The CDR3 extends over 12 amino acids. With 0 bases removed from V and 12 bases from J, the gap between germline ends came to 12 bases. Germline V gene data show CDR1 as DFQATT and CDR2 as SNEGSKA (reference sequence). CDR3 amino acids: CSARDRGRGQFF. The CDR3 region has the DNA TGCAGTGCTAGAGATCGGGGCAGGGGGCAGTTCTTC.

This clonotype has only a few counts. V gene TRBV5-6 combines with J gene TRBJ2-7; D is undetermined. V gave up 6 bases and J gave up 3 bases, with 13 bases separating them. Germline CDR1 and CDR2: SGHDT and YYEEEE. This CDR3 region has 13 residues. The CDR3 coding sequence is TGTGCCAGCACCTTATCAGGTGTCTACGAGCAGTACTTC. Amino acid sequence: CASTLSGVYEQYF.

In its sample, this clonotype was seen many times. The chain couples TRBV14 to TRBJ2-2; D uncertain. CDR1 and CDR2 from the germline V gene are SGHDN and FVKESK. V was clipped by 6 bases and J by 11 bases, with 19 bases between them. There are 14 residues in the CDR3. The CDR3 loop reads CASRPPGADIELFF. DNA for the CDR3: TGTGCCAGCAGACCACCGGGCGCTGATATCGAGCTGTTTTTT.

This clonotype was seen only a few times. J is TRBJ2-7 and V is TRBV28, with 12 bases that match TRBD1. V trimming: 5 bases; J trimming: 5 bases; junction bases outside the gene matches: 7. The CDR3 has 15 amino acids. Germline lookup yields CDR1 MDHEN and CDR2 SYDVKM. The CDR3 DNA follows: TGTGCCAGCAGTAAAAGGGGACAGGGGGCTCACGAGCAGTACTTC. Translated: CASSKRGQGAHEQYF.

This clonotype was seen a few times. CDR3: CAIRKGLATDTQYF. The CDR3 coding sequence is TGTGCCATCCGTAAAGGGTTGGCCACAGATACGCAGTATTTT. The V call is TRBV10-3, the J call TRBJ2-3; D gene ambiguous. V lost 8 bases to trimming and J lost 2 bases, with 14 bases between them. CDR1 is ENHRY and CDR2 is SYGVKD in the germline V gene. The length of the CDR3 is 14 residues.

This clonotype occurred many times. The chain has TRBV7-2 and TRBJ2-1; D is undetermined. This CDR3 has 16 amino acids. Looked up from germline, CDR1 is SGHTA and CDR2 is FQGNSA. V shed 0 bases and J shed 4 bases, with 13 bases lying between them. The CDR3 region is CASSLAYSPQYNEQFF. CDR3 coding DNA: TGTGCCAGCAGCTTAGCCTACAGCCCCCAATACAATGAGCAGTTCTTC.

V usage is TRBV11-2 and J usage is TRBJ2-7, with a weak D call TRBD1 (5 bases). With 1 base removed from V and 3 bases from J, the gap between germline ends came to 13 bases. CDR3 length: 15 amino acids. Germline CDR1 reads SGHAT; CDR2 reads FQNNGV. In nucleotides, the CDR3 is TGTGCCAGCAGCTTAGGGGGCCCCCACAGCTACGAGCAGTACTTC. This encodes CASSLGGPHSYEQYF. The complete variable domain, with remaining parts taken from reference TRBV11-2 and TRBJ2-7, reads EAGVAQSPRYKIIEKRQSVAFWCNPISGHATLYWYQQILGQGPKLLIQFQNNGVVDDSQLPKDRFSAERLKGVDSTLKIQPAKLEDSAVYLCASSLGGPHSYEQYFGPGTRLTVT.

The table lists this clonotype with a few counts. The V gene is TRBV10-3, the J gene TRBJ2-7; TRBD2 aligns across 11 bases. The J segment lost 1 base and the V segment lost 6 bases, leaving 11 bases of the junction unmatched. The CDR3 consists of 17 residues. Germline V gene lookup returns CDR1 ENHRY and CDR2 SYGVKD. The DNA for the CDR3 is TGTGCCATCAGCTTAAGACTAGCGGGAAAGGTATCCTACGAGCAGTACTTC. Translation: CAISLRLAGKVSYEQYF.

This clonotype was counted only a few times. The chain employs TRBV29-1 and TRBJ2-7; D not resolved. Trimming shortened V by 4 bases and J by 3 bases, and 10 bases separated the two germline ends. CDR3 size: 12 residues. Per germline, CDR1 SQVTM and CDR2 ANQGSEA. The DNA for the CDR3 is TGCAGCGTTGGGTTAACCTTCTACGAGCAGTACTTC. This translates into CSVGLTFYEQYF.

The V gene is TRBV7-9, the J gene TRBJ2-3; 8 positions match TRBD2. Looked up from germline, CDR1 is SEHNR and CDR2 is FQNEAQ (reference sequence). The CDR3 contains 15 residues. V dropped 5 bases and J dropped 4; count of bases not matched to a gene: 8. As DNA, the CDR3 is TGTGCCAGCAGCACGACTAGCGTGGCCTCAGATACGCAGTATTTT. Translating it yields CASSTTSVASDTQYF.

This clonotype was counted between two and nine times. This chain uses TRBV29-1 with TRBJ2-7; 7 bases are a match to TRBD1. The CDR3 runs 12 residues. Germline trimming cut 7 bases from V and 3 bases from J; bases unmatched to any gene: 6. CDR1 and CDR2 (germline): SQVTM, ANQGSEA. The CDR3 here is CSAGDRLYEQYF. CDR3 in DNA: TGCAGCGCCGGGGACAGACTCTACGAGCAGTACTTC.

This clonotype was found a few times. CDR3 nucleotide sequence: TGTGCCAGCAGAAAGCCCGAATCCGGCGGGAGCACCGGGGAGCTGTTTTTT. This gives the protein CASRKPESGGSTGELFF. The chain combines TRBV6-2 or TRBV6-3 with TRBJ2-2, with TRBD2 identical over 7 bases. The CDR3 is 17 residues long. The V gene's germline CDR1 is MNHEY and CDR2 SVGEGT. V shed 6 bases, J shed 4 bases, and the junction held 14 bases outside the gene matches.

The chain couples TRBV2 to TRBJ1-4; a possible D gene is TRBD1 (6 bases). CDR3 length: 15 residues. Trimming pared 9 bases from V and 5 bases from J, leaving 19 bases between. CDR1 is SNHLY, CDR2 FYNNEI, per germline. CDR3 nucleotides: TGTGCCAGTGCTATAACAGGGACCGGGAATGAAAAACTGTTTTTT. This encodes CASAITGTGNEKLFF.

The chain recombines TRBV20-1 with TRBJ2-7; D gene unclear. V was pared by 0 bases and J by 2 bases, with 11 bases between. CDR3 size: 14 residues. Germline-derived CDR1 and CDR2 are DFQATT and SNEGSKA (reference sequence). In DNA, the CDR3 is TGCAGTGCTAGAGATATCGACGGTACCTACGAGCAGTACTTC. Its translation: CSARDIDGTYEQYF.

This clonotype was detected ten times or more. The rearrangement links TRBV3-1 to TRBJ2-1, with a possible D match to TRBD2 (5 bases). Deletions cut 4 bases from V and 11 bases from J, with 15 bases between. Per germline, CDR1 LGHDT and CDR2 YNNKEL (reference sequence). The CDR3 has 13 amino acids. The CDR3 region has the DNA TGTGCCAGCAGCCCAGGCTCCGGGATTAAGCAGTTCTTC. This codes for CASSPGSGIKQFF.

V usage is TRBV19 and J usage is TRBJ2-3, with no clear D. Germline-derived CDR1 and CDR2 are LNHDA and SQIVND (reference sequence). Trimming pared 2 bases from V and 1 base from J, leaving 13 bases between. The CDR3 extends over 16 amino acids. CDR3 residues: CASSISRLTRTDTQYF. In DNA form, the CDR3 reads TGTGCCAGTAGTATATCGCGACTCACTCGCACAGATACGCAGTATTTT.

This clonotype was seen ten or more times. The chain is built from TRBV5-1 and TRBJ2-3; tentatively, D is TRBD1 (5 bases). The V gene's germline CDR1 is SGHRS and CDR2 YFSETQ. V was shortened by 4 bases and J by 7 bases, with 19 bases between the two germline ends. The CDR3 runs 15 residues. Here the CDR3 DNA reads TGCGCCAGCAGCGCCGGAAGGGGTAGTGTGAATACGCAGTATTTT. Protein product: CASSAGRGSVNTQYF.

There are a few counts of this clonotype. The rearrangement uses TRBV5-1 and TRBJ2-3, with 11 bases matching TRBD1. J was trimmed by 6 bases and V by 4 bases; bases with no gene match: 10. Germline CDR1 SGHRS, CDR2 YFSETQ. This CDR3 is built from 16 residues. CDR3 loop: CASSRRTGGLGDTQYF. The CDR3 nucleotides are TGCGCCAGCAGCCGCCGGACAGGGGGCTTAGGCGATACGCAGTATTTT.

This clonotype was recorded at least ten times. J is TRBJ2-5 and V is TRBV10-3; TRBD2 is a possible D gene (6 bases). This CDR3 is 14 amino acids long. Trimming shortened V by 4 bases and J by 2 bases, and 11 bases separated the two germline ends. In germline, CDR1 is ENHRY, CDR2 SYGVKD. DNA for the CDR3: TGTGCCATCAGTGGGGCGGGACCTCAAGAGACCCAGTACTTC. It specifies CAISGAGPQETQYF.

This clonotype came up a few times. The genes are TRBV7-2 and TRBJ2-3; possibly TRBD2 for D (5 bases). The germline V and J ends were trimmed by 5 bases and 5 bases, with 20 bases remaining between them. The germline gives CDR1 SGHTA, CDR2 FQGNSA. The CDR3 contains 16 residues. Here the CDR3 DNA reads TGTGCCAGCAGCAAAATCACCGGGAAAGCTCTAGATACGCAGTATTTT. Residues: CASSKITGKALDTQYF.

This clonotype was detected a few times. This chain connects TRBV5-6 to TRBJ2-1, with a weak D call TRBD1 (7 bases). From germline, CDR1 is SGHDT and CDR2 YYEEEE. This CDR3 has 18 amino acids. V was trimmed by 1 base and J by 3 bases, leaving 20 bases between them. The CDR3 sequence: CASSLITSRRGDYNEQFF. The CDR3 DNA reads TGTGCCAGCAGCTTGATCACCTCGCGCAGGGGGGACTACAATGAGCAGTTCTTC.

At least ten counts were recorded for this clonotype. This chain uses TRBV28 with TRBJ1-6, with 8 bases identical to TRBD1. In germline, CDR1 is MDHEN, CDR2 SYDVKM. The CDR3 runs 14 residues. The trim removed 7 bases at V and 8 bases at J, leaving 7 bases unmatched. CDR3 residues: CASITRGLYSPLHF. The CDR3 DNA sequence: TGTGCCAGCATCACCAGGGGGCTGTATTCACCCCTCCACTTT. The complete variable domain, with remaining parts taken from reference TRBV28 and TRBJ1-6, reads DVKVTQSSRYLVKRTGEKVFLECVQDMDHENMFWYRQDPGLGLRLIYFSYDVKMKEKGDIPEGYSVSREKKERFSLILESASTNQTSMYLCASITRGLYSPLHFGNGTRLTVT.

In its sample, this clonotype was seen a few times. This sequence joins TRBV28 and TRBJ2-2; D unclear. The V end was cut by 1 base, the J end by 9 bases, with 6 bases between. There are 12 residues in the CDR3. Germline V gene sequence: CDR1 MDHEN, CDR2 SYDVKM. The CDR3 DNA reads as TGTGCCAGCAGTTTATTGTACCGGGAGCTGTTTTTT. This gives the protein CASSLLYRELFF.

This clonotype was observed a few times. The genes are TRBV5-4 and TRBJ2-2; 7 nucleotides agree with TRBD2. The length of the CDR3 is 17 residues. Trimming removed 2 bases from V and 1 base from J; junction bases left unmatched: 8. CDR1 is SGHNT and CDR2 is YYREEE in the germline V gene (reference sequence). The CDR3 reads CASSLRRSGENTGELFF. For the CDR3, the DNA is TGTGCCAGCAGCTTAAGGAGGAGCGGGGAGAACACCGGGGAGCTGTTTTTT.

This chain uses TRBV10-2 with TRBJ2-1; D is unclear. V was pared by 2 bases and J by 7 bases, with 12 bases between. The CDR3 runs 14 residues. Per the germline V gene, CDR1 is WSHSY and CDR2 is SAAADI. The CDR3 loop is CASSEIPVGNEQFF. The CDR3 DNA reads as TGCGCCAGCAGTGAGATCCCCGTTGGAAATGAGCAGTTCTTC.

This clonotype was observed a few times. DNA for the CDR3: TGCAGTGCTAGAGCCCCGGTGCAGGGAAACGGGAGATTGTACGAGCAGTACTTC. This encodes CSARAPVQGNGRLYEQYF. The chain recombines TRBV20-1 with TRBJ2-7, with D perhaps matching TRBD2 (6 bases). The germline V gene has CDR1 DFQATT and CDR2 SNEGSKA (reference sequence). This CDR3 has 18 amino acids. V lost 1 base, J lost 4 bases, and 26 bases lay in between.

This clonotype is labeled as medium-sized. The chain carries TRBV5-1 and TRBJ2-7; D uncertain. V lost 4 bases to trimming and J lost 0 bases, with 11 bases between them. The CDR3 loop spans 14 amino acids. The V gene's germline CDR1 is SGHRS and CDR2 YFSETQ. DNA of the CDR3: TGCGCCAGCAGCCCGGACGCCTTCTCCTACGAGCAGTACTTC. Its translation: CASSPDAFSYEQYF.

There are a few counts of this clonotype. The rearrangement joins TRBV14 to TRBJ2-1; 11 positions agree with TRBD2. The junction had 11 bases not matched to a gene; V was cut back by 4 bases and J by 9 bases. CDR3 length: 16 amino acids. CDR1 is SGHDN and CDR2 is FVKESK in the germline V gene. CDR3 in DNA: TGTGCCAGCAGCCGTGATCTACTAGCGGGAGAGAGTGAGCAGTTCTTC. This codes for CASSRDLLAGESEQFF.

The CDR3 reads CASSRGGGASEQFF. DNA of the CDR3: TGCGCCAGCAGCCGGGGGGGGGGCGCGAGTGAGCAGTTCTTC. The chain has TRBV5-1 and TRBJ2-1; 8 positions match TRBD2. CDR1 SGHRS and CDR2 YFSETQ come from the germline V gene. The CDR3 loop spans 14 amino acids. With V trimmed by 4 bases and J by 9 bases, 9 bases remained unmatched. Full variable domain (missing parts from reference TRBV5-1 and TRBJ2-1): KAGVTQTPRYLIKTRGQQVTLSCSPISGHRSVSWYQQTPGQGLQFLFEYFSETQRNKGNFPGRFSGRQFSNSRSEMNVSTLELGDSALYLCASSRGGGASEQFFGPGTRLTVL.

A few counts support this clonotype. This chain joins TRBV5-1 and TRBJ2-5; D gene uncertain. The CDR3 is made up of 15 amino acids. Trimming pared 6 bases from V and 4 bases from J, leaving 19 bases between. Germline V CDR1 and CDR2: SGHRS, YFSETQ. For the CDR3, the DNA is TGCGCCAGCACCCCAAGACAAGGCCTCCGAGAGACCCAGTACTTC. It specifies CASTPRQGLRETQYF. Complete variable domain (other parts from reference TRBV5-1 and TRBJ2-5): KAGVTQTPRYLIKTRGQQVTLSCSPISGHRSVSWYQQTPGQGLQFLFEYFSETQRNKGNFPGRFSGRQFSNSRSEMNVSTLELGDSALYLCASTPRQGLRETQYFGPGTRLLVL.

This chain joins TRBV6-2 or TRBV6-3 and TRBJ2-7; D remains ambiguous. The CDR3 length is 14 residues. V was trimmed by 11 bases and J by 3 bases, leaving 20 bases between them. Germline V gives CDR1 MNHEY, CDR2 SVGEGT. This CDR3 reads CAAARFGTRYEQYF. The CDR3 DNA follows: TGTGCCGCCGCCCGGTTCGGCACACGCTACGAGCAGTACTTC.

In this sample, this clonotype turned up once. The CDR3 sequence is CASSPDPVGEQFF. CDR3 nucleotide sequence: TGTGCCAGCTCACCAGACCCGGTGGGAGAGCAGTTCTTC. The chain couples TRBV18 to TRBJ2-1, with D hard to call. CDR1 is KGHSH, CDR2 LQKENI, per germline. V was pared by 2 bases and J by 10 bases, with 12 bases between. The CDR3 is made up of 13 amino acids. The whole variable domain, remainder taken from reference TRBV18 and TRBJ2-1, is NAGVMQNPRHLVRRRGQEARLRCSPMKGHSHVYWYRQLPEEGLKFMVYLQKENIIDESGMPKERFSAEFPKEGPSILRIQQVVRGDSAAYFCASSPDPVGEQFFGPGTRLTVL.